This entry features one TCR beta chain sequence. The target antigen is unknown. Here immunoSEQ multiplex PCR was the method, and the copy in TCRdb shows in-frame clones only, minus some. The table lists 100,000 or so clones, around nine tenths of them singletons, with over 0.8% in the top ten. Blood sampling took place at baseline, cycle 4 day 1, and cycle 7 day 1. This entry comes from a study of OX40 agonist ivuxolimab in advanced cancers. Study-wide context: Past anti-PD-1, anti-PD-L1 or anti-CTLA-4 therapy was accepted, and 40% to 50% had received some. Study-wide findings and caveats: Part of the nonresponder group also had normalized T-cell clonal expansion that was low. Researchers did not determine the expanded peripheral T cells' antigen specificity.

This CDR3 has 15 amino acids. The J segment lost 0 bases and the V segment lost 5 bases, leaving 2 bases of the junction unmatched. Germline CDR1 SEHNR, CDR2 FQNEAQ (reference sequence). This specimen was CD4+ or CD8+ T cells sorted from blood, taken in a trial of the OX40 agonist ivuxolimab. This sequence joins TRBV7-9 and TRBJ2-1; 9 bases are shared with TRBD1. The receptor comes from an adult with an advanced solid tumor such as melanoma, head and neck, liver or kidney cancer. CDR3 DNA sequence: TGTGCCAGCAGCGACAGGGGGATCTCCTACAATGAGCAGTTCTTC. Translating it yields CASSDRGISYNEQFF.